These 25 T cell receptor beta chains were sequenced from one sample in a study of identical twins. TCRdb passed the 5' RACE reads through MiXCR, listing each CDR3 protein once. The data show about 920,000 distinct CDR3 sequences, about 12% seen once. These data also featured in a second study, about yellow fever vaccine responses in identical twins.

The sequenced sample was PBMCs. The receptor source for this set is a woman aged 18-35 years in good health.

This clonotype was observed a few times. V gene TRBV6-1 combines with J gene TRBJ1-5; possible D gene TRBD1, 6 bases. CDR3 length: 14 residues. Germline V gene sequence: CDR1 MNHNS, CDR2 SASEGT. V lost 9 bases, J lost 7 bases, and 19 bases lay in between. The CDR3 nucleotides are TGTGCCAGTCGGCCTGAGGGGGGGGGGCAGCCCCAGCATTTT. This codes for CASRPEGGGQPQHF.

This clonotype was counted between two and nine times. This rearrangement joins TRBV7-9 to TRBJ1-1; TRBD1 is a possible D gene (5 bases). CDR3 length equals 14 residues. Trimming pared 5 bases from V and 1 base from J, leaving 11 bases between. Germline-derived CDR1 and CDR2 are SEHNR and FQNEAQ (reference sequence). This CDR3 reads CASSPDTGNTEAFF. In DNA form, the CDR3 reads TGTGCCAGCAGCCCGGACACAGGGAACACTGAAGCTTTCTTT.

This clonotype was observed many times. The V gene is TRBV11-2, the J gene TRBJ2-2; the D gene is possibly TRBD2 (7 bases). The CDR3 is 13 residues long. V shed 7 bases and J shed 6 bases, with 12 bases lying between them. The germline gives CDR1 SGHAT, CDR2 FQNNGV. CDR3 in amino acids: CASTGRGSGELFF. The CDR3 DNA follows: TGTGCCAGCACGGGGAGGGGGTCCGGGGAGCTGTTTTTT.

This clonotype has only a few counts. V gene TRBV11-3 combines with J gene TRBJ2-7; TRBD2 aligns across 7 bases. The V segment lost 4 bases and the J segment 2 bases; nucleotides outside the gene matches: 8. The CDR3 covers 15 residues. The germline gives CDR1 SGHNT, CDR2 YENEEA. The CDR3 region is CASSSSGLAAYEQYF. The CDR3 DNA is TGTGCCAGCAGCTCCAGTGGGCTAGCGGCCTACGAGCAGTACTTC. The entire variable domain, with the rest obtained from reference TRBV11-3 and TRBJ2-7, is as follows: EAGVVQSPRYKIIEKKQPVAFWCNPISGHNTLYWYLQNLGQGPELLIRYENEEAVDDSQLPKDRFSAERLKGVDSTLKIQPAELGDSAVYLCASSSSGLAAYEQYFGPGTRLTVT.

Ten or more counts support this clonotype. This chain links TRBV11-2 with TRBJ2-7; D unclear. CDR3 length: 11 amino acids. V was pared by 6 bases and J by 2 bases, with 5 bases between. Germline V CDR1 and CDR2: SGHAT, FQNNGV. This CDR3 is CASSLAYEQYV. The CDR3 DNA is TGTGCCAGCAGTTTGGCCTACGAGCAGTACGTC.

This clonotype was observed a handful of times. The chain combines TRBV18 with TRBJ2-5; 14 nucleotides align to TRBD2. Trimming took 3 bases from V and 8 from J; bases not matched to a gene: 5. From germline, CDR1 is KGHSH and CDR2 LQKENI. CDR3 size: 15 residues. DNA for the CDR3: TGTGCCAGCTCACCCACCGGACTAGCGGGAGGAACCCAGTACTTC. Translation gives CASSPTGLAGGTQYF. Drawing the rest from reference TRBV18 and TRBJ2-5, the complete variable domain is NAGVMQNPRHLVRRRGQEARLRCSPMKGHSHVYWYRQLPEEGLKFMVYLQKENIIDESGMPKERFSAEFPKEGPSILRIQQVVRGDSAAYFCASSPTGLAGGTQYFGPGTRLLVL.

The V gene is TRBV12-3 or TRBV12-4, the J gene TRBJ2-7, with D unresolved. Trimming pared 6 bases from V and 0 bases from J, leaving 12 bases between. The CDR3 length is 14 residues. CDR3 coding DNA: TGTGCCAGCAGCCAAGACTTACCCTCCTACGAGCAGTACTTC. Amino acid sequence: CASSQDLPSYEQYF.

The chain employs TRBV4-1 and TRBJ2-3; D not resolved. V lost 6 bases and J 6 bases, leaving 10 bases between the germline ends. The germline CDR1 and CDR2 sequences are MGHRA and YSYEKL. CDR3 length: 12 residues. CDR3 nucleotides: TGCGCCAGCAGTCAAACGATGGATACGCAGTATTTT. It is translated as CASSQTMDTQYF.

V usage is TRBV5-1 and J usage is TRBJ2-5; 7 bases are shared with TRBD1. The CDR3 has 14 residues. Per the germline V gene, CDR1 is SGHRS and CDR2 is YFSETQ. Trimming removed 3 bases from V and 2 bases from J; junction bases left unmatched: 4. CDR3 sequence (DNA): TGCGCCAGCAGCTACGGGACAGCACAAGAGACCCAGTACTTC. It encodes CASSYGTAQETQYF. Full variable domain (outside the CDR3, taken from reference TRBV5-1 and TRBJ2-5): KAGVTQTPRYLIKTRGQQVTLSCSPISGHRSVSWYQQTPGQGLQFLFEYFSETQRNKGNFPGRFSGRQFSNSRSEMNVSTLELGDSALYLCASSYGTAQETQYFGPGTRLLVL.

This clonotype was seen ten or more times. DNA of the CDR3: TGTGCCAGCAGTTTCGGTGGGACACCCTACAATGAGCAGTTCTTC. Translation: CASSFGGTPYNEQFF. V usage is TRBV5-5 and J usage is TRBJ2-1, with D perhaps TRBD1 (6 bases). CDR1 SGHKS and CDR2 YYEKEE come from the germline V gene (reference sequence). The CDR3 is made up of 15 amino acids. Trimming took 5 bases from V and 2 from J, leaving 14 bases between them. Looking up the rest from reference TRBV5-5 and TRBJ2-1 gives the full variable domain: DAGVTQSPTHLIKTRGQQVTLRCSPISGHKSVSWYQQVLGQGPQFIFQYYEKEERGRGNFPDRFSARQFPNYSSELNVNALLLGDSALYLCASSFGGTPYNEQFFGPGTRLTVL.

The table lists this clonotype with a few counts. The chain uses TRBV9 and TRBJ2-1, with D possibly being TRBD2 (6 bases). With 4 bases removed from V and 5 bases from J, the gap between germline ends came to 19 bases. The CDR3 has 16 amino acids. Germline V gene data show CDR1 as SGDLS and CDR2 as YYNGEE. The CDR3 nucleotides are TGTGCCAGCAGCAAACCACCTGGGACTGGCGACAATGAGCAGTTCTTC. This encodes CASSKPPGTGDNEQFF. The variable domain in full, with the rest retrieved from reference TRBV9 and TRBJ2-1, is DSGVTQTPKHLITATGQRVTLRCSPRSGDLSVYWYQQSLDQGLQFLIQYYNGEERAKGNILERFSAQQFPDLHSELNLSSLELGDSALYFCASSKPPGTGDNEQFFGPGTRLTVL.

Ten or more counts support this clonotype. This chain connects TRBV20-1 to TRBJ2-3; D is perhaps TRBD1 (7 bases). CDR1 is DFQATT, CDR2 SNEGSKA, per germline (reference sequence). Trimming shortened V by 5 bases and J by 5 bases, and 11 bases separated the two germline ends. This CDR3 has 12 amino acids. CDR3 nucleotides: TGCAGTGCTCTCCAGGGGGGAGATACGCAGTATTTT. Amino acid sequence: CSALQGGDTQYF.

In this sample, this clonotype turned up a few times. The genes are TRBV10-3 and TRBJ2-5, with 13 bases identical to TRBD2. CDR1 and CDR2 (germline): ENHRY, SYGVKD. Trimming at V came to 10 bases and at J to 5 bases, leaving 4 bases not matched to a gene. This CDR3 spans 13 amino acids. CDR3 DNA sequence: TGTGCCACGGGACTAGCGGGGAGCGAGACCCAGTACTTC. It encodes CATGLAGSETQYF.

This clonotype occurred a few times. The J gene is TRBJ2-1, the V gene TRBV24-1; 9 nucleotides line up with TRBD1. J was trimmed by 7 bases and V by 4 bases; bases with no gene match: 10. The CDR3 has 16 residues. Germline CDR1 reads KGHDR; CDR2 reads SFDVKD. The CDR3: CATSESGQGTGNEQFF. In DNA, the CDR3 is TGTGCCACCAGTGAATCAGGACAGGGGACGGGGAATGAGCAGTTCTTC.

The chain links TRBV27 to TRBJ2-6; D is possibly TRBD1 (5 bases). Germline assignment: CDR1 MNHEY and CDR2 SMNVEV (reference sequence). The V gene lost 4 bases and the J gene lost 0 bases, with 10 bases spanning the gap. The CDR3 length is 16 residues. In DNA, the CDR3 is TGTGCCAGCAGTTGGGGCCGAACCTCTGGGGCCAACGTCCTGACTTTC. Its translation: CASSWGRTSGANVLTF.

This chain links TRBV10-3 with TRBJ2-1; 8 nucleotides match TRBD2. CDR1 is ENHRY, CDR2 SYGVKD, per germline. Losses at the gene ends were 5 bases for V and 7 bases for J; bases not matched to a gene: 13. The CDR3 spans 16 residues. CDR3 sequence reads: CAISSGLRASGNEQFF. DNA of the CDR3: TGTGCCATCAGTTCGGGCCTTCGGGCTAGCGGGAATGAGCAGTTCTTC.

The chain employs TRBV5-5 and TRBJ1-5; D is unresolved. Trimming took off 0 bases at V and 4 bases at J, with 8 bases between the two ends. The germline V gene has CDR1 SGHKS and CDR2 YYEKEE (reference sequence). CDR3 length equals 14 residues. For the CDR3, the DNA is TGTGCCAGCAGCTTGGAACAGACTAATCAGCCCCAGCATTTT. Translating gives CASSLEQTNQPQHF.

This clonotype was detected a few times. This chain connects TRBV13 to TRBJ1-2, with TRBD1 matching 11 bases. The CDR3 has 13 amino acids. Germline CDR1 PRHDT, CDR2 FYEKMQ (reference sequence). J gave up 11 bases and V 3 bases, and 5 bases lay outside the gene matches. The CDR3 DNA sequence: TGTGCCAGCAGCTTCGGGACAGGGGGTGCTTACACCTTC. Residues: CASSFGTGGAYTF.

The J gene is TRBJ2-1, the V gene TRBV11-1; 16 bases align to TRBD2. The V segment lost 5 bases and the J segment 8 bases; nucleotides outside the gene matches: 9. The CDR3 consists of 17 residues. In germline, CDR1 is SGHAT, CDR2 FQDESV (reference sequence). The CDR3: CASSPGTSGREYDEQFF. CDR3 nucleotides: TGTGCCAGCAGCCCAGGGACTAGCGGGAGGGAATATGATGAGCAGTTCTTC.

This clonotype was detected only a few times. The chain has TRBV29-1 and TRBJ2-3; D may be TRBD1 (6 bases). The CDR3 has 11 amino acids. V lost 6 bases, J lost 6 bases, and 10 bases lay in between. Per germline, CDR1 SQVTM and CDR2 ANQGSEA. DNA for the CDR3: TGCAGCGTATGGGGGCGGGATACGCAGTATTTT. This gives the protein CSVWGRDTQYF.

This clonotype was detected only a few times. The chain has TRBV6-1 and TRBJ1-2; D is perhaps TRBD1 (6 bases). V gave up 5 bases and J gave up 3 bases, with 16 bases separating them. Per the germline V gene, CDR1 is MNHNS and CDR2 is SASEGT. The CDR3 is 15 residues long. The CDR3 loop is CASSRKTGTHYGYTF. The CDR3 nucleotides are TGTGCCAGCAGTCGAAAGACAGGTACCCACTATGGCTACACCTTC.

This chain joins TRBV29-1 and TRBJ1-1; D not certain. Deletions cut 4 bases from V and 0 bases from J, with 9 bases between. The CDR3 consists of 13 residues. CDR1 and CDR2 from the germline V gene are SQVTM and ANQGSEA. CDR3 nucleotide sequence: TGCAGCGTTGCAAAAAAGTTGAACACTGAAGCTTTCTTT. Its protein product is CSVAKKLNTEAFF.

The V and J genes are TRBV2 and TRBJ1-2, with unresolved D. Looked up from germline, CDR1 is SNHLY and CDR2 is FYNNEI. V was shortened by 1 base and J by 4 bases, with 4 bases between the two germline ends. The CDR3 runs to 12 residues. The CDR3: CASSEGPYGYTF. In DNA, the CDR3 is TGTGCCAGCAGTGAAGGGCCCTATGGCTACACCTTC.

This clonotype was observed many times. This sequence joins TRBV12-3 or TRBV12-4 and TRBJ1-2; D might be TRBD1 (6 bases). The CDR3 is made up of 12 amino acids. Trimming pared 3 bases from V and 7 bases from J, leaving 9 bases between. The CDR3 DNA sequence: TGTGCCAGCAGTTTTGCAGGGGCTGGCTACACCTTC. This sequence encodes CASSFAGAGYTF.

The chain employs TRBV3-1 and TRBJ1-1; D is ambiguous. In germline, CDR1 is LGHDT, CDR2 YNNKEL (reference sequence). With 2 bases removed from V and 0 bases from J, the gap between germline ends came to 13 bases. The CDR3 loop spans 16 amino acids. In DNA, the CDR3 is TGTGCCAGCAGCCAAAATATTGGAGCTATGAACACTGAAGCTTTCTTT. It codes for CASSQNIGAMNTEAFF.